A single sample is the source of the 25 T cell receptor beta chains below, sequenced in a study of T cell responses to AZD1222 COVID-19 vaccine. Sequenced by immunoSEQ multiplex PCR; TCRdb stores in-frame clones only, minus some. The sample shows 95,000 to 130,000 clones, around 91% of them seen only once. Source: peripheral blood, taken 28 days after the second AZD1222 dose. These receptor sequences come from an adult who received the AZD1222 COVID-19 vaccine.

This rearrangement joins TRBV19 to TRBJ2-7; D remains unclear. This CDR3 is built from 14 residues. Trimming pared 1 base from V and 4 bases from J, leaving 11 bases between. Germline loops: CDR1 LNHDA, CDR2 SQIVND (reference sequence). The CDR3 region has the DNA TGTGCCAGTAGTATAGTTCACCCCCAATACGAGCAGTACTTC. It is translated as CASSIVHPQYEQYF.

J is TRBJ2-7 and V is TRBV4-2, with TRBD2 matching 13 bases. The V and J ends lost 4 bases and 2 bases, in that order; junction bases with no gene match: 5. CDR3 length: 16 residues. CDR1 LGHNA and CDR2 YNFKEQ come from the germline V gene. DNA for the CDR3: TGTGCCAGCAGCCCTTCCGGGACTAGCGGGGCCTACGAGCAGTACTTC. Its translation is CASSPSGTSGAYEQYF.

This clone was detected a few times. This sequence joins TRBV20-1 and TRBJ1-2, with D hard to call. Trimming pared 3 bases from V and 3 bases from J, leaving 14 bases between. CDR3 size: 14 residues. From germline, CDR1 is DFQATT and CDR2 SNEGSKA (reference sequence). CDR3 sequence: CSASLGRAYYGYTF. The CDR3 nucleotides are TGCAGTGCTAGTCTCGGCCGAGCTTACTATGGCTACACCTTC.

A single count supports this clone. J is TRBJ1-4 and V is TRBV19; perhaps TRBD1 as D (5 bases). The CDR3 sequence is 14 residues long. In germline, CDR1 is LNHDA, CDR2 SQIVND (reference sequence). V lost 5 bases to trimming and J lost 2 bases, with 9 bases between them. The CDR3 bases are TGTGCCAGTAGTGCAGGGTTGACTAATGAAAAACTGTTTTTT. Protein: CASSAGLTNEKLFF.

This chain links TRBV15 with TRBJ2-3; TRBD2 agrees at 10 bases. Germline CDR1 LNHNV, CDR2 YYDKDF (reference sequence). This CDR3 spans 16 amino acids. Losses at the gene ends were 2 bases for V and 2 bases for J; bases not matched to a gene: 4. CDR3 protein: CATSRRTSGPTDTQYF. CDR3 DNA sequence: TGTGCCACCAGCAGACGGACTAGCGGACCCACAGATACGCAGTATTTT.

CDR3 in DNA: TGCAGCGTCCCAGGACTAGCGGGAGCAACAGATACGCAGTATTTT. Protein sequence: CSVPGLAGATDTQYF. The chain links TRBV29-1 to TRBJ2-3; 13 nucleotides align to TRBD2. This CDR3 spans 15 amino acids. Losses at the gene ends were 6 bases for V and 3 bases for J; bases not matched to a gene: 6. Germline CDR1 SQVTM, CDR2 ANQGSEA.

The chain uses TRBV28 and TRBJ1-5; 10 bases line up with TRBD1. This CDR3 is 14 amino acids long. J gave up 11 bases and V 2 bases, and 6 bases lay outside the gene matches. Germline assignment: CDR1 MDHEN and CDR2 SYDVKM. The CDR3: CASSLPTGGETQHF. The DNA for the CDR3 is TGTGCCAGCAGTTTACCGACAGGGGGCGAGACCCAGCATTTT.

The chain is built from TRBV27 and TRBJ2-2; 8 nucleotides agree with TRBD2. The CDR3 runs 16 residues. Germline CDR1 is MNHEY and CDR2 is SMNVEV (reference sequence). J was trimmed by 6 bases and V by 1 base; bases with no gene match: 7. CDR3 nucleotides: TGTGCCAGCAGTTTATTCGGGAGGGCCGCTGCCGGGGAGCTGTTTTTT. Amino acid sequence: CASSLFGRAAAGELFF.

In its sample, this clone was seen a few times. CDR3: CASSTGPRFSGNTIYF. The CDR3, as DNA: TGTGCCAGCAGTACGGGTCCACGATTCTCTGGAAACACCATATATTTT. V is TRBV28 and J is TRBJ1-3; no reliable D call. The ends were cut back, 5 bases at V and 0 bases at J, with 14 bases in the middle. The CDR3 extends over 16 amino acids. The germline CDR1 and CDR2 sequences are MDHEN and SYDVKM.

This clone was counted a single time. J is TRBJ2-3 and V is TRBV10-1, with a weak D call TRBD2 (6 bases). The V gene lost 3 bases and the J gene lost 0 bases, with 13 bases spanning the gap. In germline, CDR1 is WNHNN, CDR2 SYGVQD (reference sequence). The CDR3 length is 16 residues. The CDR3 spells CASSDLSGGSTDTQYF. CDR3 in DNA: TGCGCCAGCAGTGACCTTAGCGGAGGGAGCACAGATACGCAGTATTTT.

V and J are TRBV28 and TRBJ2-1; TRBD2 matches 7 bases. V gave up 2 bases and J gave up 7 bases; unmatched junction bases: 11. CDR1 and CDR2 (germline): MDHEN, SYDVKM. This CDR3 contains 16 residues. CDR3 DNA: TGTGCCAGCAGTTTAGAGGCGGGAGCACGGTGGAATGAGCAGTTCTTC. It is translated as CASSLEAGARWNEQFF.

The chain is built from TRBV10-3 and TRBJ1-1; TRBD1 agrees at 9 bases. The germline V gene encodes CDR1 ENHRY and CDR2 SYGVKD. The CDR3 extends over 14 amino acids. Trimming took 5 bases from V and 5 from J; bases not matched to a gene: 6. The DNA of the CDR3 is TGTGCCATCAGTCCCGGGACAGGGACGACTGAAGCTTTCTTT. Amino acids: CAISPGTGTTEAFF.

V usage is TRBV6-5 and J usage is TRBJ2-7, with 9 bases lining up with TRBD1. The CDR3 has 13 residues. Losses at the gene ends were 5 bases for V and 6 bases for J; bases not matched to a gene: 5. CDR1 and CDR2 (germline): MNHEY, SVGAGI. CDR3 sequence (DNA): TGTGCCAGCAGTCGGGACAGGGCGGGCGAGCAGTACTTC. Its translation: CASSRDRAGEQYF.

This chain uses TRBV30 with TRBJ1-2; D not certain. V lost 0 bases to trimming and J lost 3 bases, with 11 bases between them. The CDR3 extends over 14 amino acids. Germline CDR1 GTSNPN, CDR2 SVGIG (reference sequence). The CDR3 nucleotides read TGTGCCTGGAGTGTCGGCAGGCCTTACTATGGCTACACCTTC. Its translation is CAWSVGRPYYGYTF.

The chain couples TRBV5-1 to TRBJ2-5, with D possibly TRBD2 on 6 matching bases. The CDR3 has 15 residues. The germline CDR1 and CDR2 sequences are SGHRS and YFSETQ. The ends were cut back, 4 bases at V and 1 base at J, with 14 bases in the middle. This chain's CDR3 is CASSPAGGTQETQYF. CDR3 DNA sequence: TGCGCCAGCAGCCCGGCCGGCGGGACCCAAGAGACCCAGTACTTC.

This chain joins TRBV29-1 and TRBJ1-1; 9 bases are a match to TRBD1. J gave up 3 bases and V 5 bases, and 7 bases lay outside the gene matches. Germline CDR1 is SQVTM and CDR2 is ANQGSEA. The CDR3 runs to 14 residues. CDR3 DNA sequence: TGCAGCGTTACTGAACAGGGGGCTGACACTGAAGCTTTCTTT. Amino acid sequence: CSVTEQGADTEAFF. Using reference TRBV29-1 and TRBJ1-1 for the parts outside the CDR3, the full variable domain is SAVISQKPSRDICQRGTSLTIQCQVDSQVTMMFWYRQQPGQSLTLIATANQGSEATYESGFVIDKFPISRPNLTFSTLTVSNMSPEDSSIYLCSVTEQGADTEAFFGQGTRLTVV.

Points on this clone: At one boundary the junction diverges from the germline segment, which might be a read error. The chain uses TRBV5-1 and TRBJ1-6; no firm D call. The CDR3 totals 14 residues. Germline V gene data show CDR1 as SGHRS and CDR2 as YFSETQ. The CDR3 DNA reads TGCGCCAGCAGCGAGCGGACCCAGAATTCACCCCCCCACTTT. Translated, it gives CASSERTQNSPPHF.

The rearrangement links TRBV18 to TRBJ1-4; TRBD1 agrees at 7 bases. The junction had 9 bases not matched to a gene; V was cut back by 3 bases and J by 5 bases. This CDR3 spans 16 amino acids. Germline V gives CDR1 KGHSH, CDR2 LQKENI. CDR3 in DNA: TGTGCCAGCTCACCTAACCCCGGACAGGTGAATGAAAAACTGTTTTTT. This gives the protein CASSPNPGQVNEKLFF.

The rearrangement links TRBV6-5 to TRBJ2-3; D not certain. The CDR3 covers 13 residues. Deletions cut 6 bases from V and 1 base from J, with 8 bases between. The germline CDR1 and CDR2 sequences are MNHEY and SVGAGI. The CDR3 DNA is TGTGCCAGCAGAATGTACGGCACAGATACGCAGTATTTT. Protein sequence: CASRMYGTDTQYF.

The J gene is TRBJ2-7, the V gene TRBV15, with 13 bases identical to TRBD2. CDR3 size: 20 residues. V trimming: 0 bases; J trimming: 2 bases; junction bases outside the gene matches: 13. Germline V gene data show CDR1 as LNHNV and CDR2 as YYDKDF (reference sequence). CDR3 bases: TGTGCCACCAGCAGAGATTTTAGGACTAGCGGGAGTTTCTGGGCCTACGAGCAGTACTTC. This codes for CATSRDFRTSGSFWAYEQYF. Complete variable domain (other parts from reference TRBV15 and TRBJ2-7): DAMVIQNPRYQVTQFGKPVTLSCSQTLNHNVMYWYQQKSSQAPKLLFHYYDKDFNNEADTPDNFQSRRPNTSFCFLDIRSPGLGDTAMYLCATSRDFRTSGSFWAYEQYFGPGTRLTVT.

V and J are TRBV5-4 and TRBJ2-5, with 10 bases identical to TRBD2. This CDR3 is built from 15 residues. The V gene end was trimmed by 3 bases and the J gene end by 5 bases; junction bases not matched to a gene: 7. CDR1 and CDR2 (germline): SGHNT, YYREEE (reference sequence). The CDR3 protein is CASSSSSGSQETQYF. As DNA, the CDR3 is TGTGCCAGCAGCTCCTCTAGCGGGAGCCAGGAGACCCAGTACTTC.

The chain has TRBV9 and TRBJ2-1; D not resolved. Germline V CDR1 and CDR2: SGDLS, YYNGEE. The V end lost 4 bases, the J end lost 9 bases, and 17 bases lay between the germline ends. This CDR3 has 14 residues. CDR3 region: CASSPDTSLSEQFF. The DNA of the CDR3 is TGTGCCAGCAGCCCCGACACGAGCCTCAGTGAGCAGTTCTTC.

The chain is built from TRBV28 and TRBJ2-1; 15 bases line up with TRBD2. CDR1 is MDHEN and CDR2 is SYDVKM in the germline V gene. Trimming at V came to 6 bases and at J to 0 bases, leaving 6 bases not matched to a gene. The CDR3 loop spans 18 amino acids. The CDR3, as DNA: TGTGCCAGCAGGGGGACTAGCGGGAGGACTAGCTCCTACAATGAGCAGTTCTTC. It encodes CASRGTSGRTSSYNEQFF.

The chain uses TRBV19 and TRBJ1-1; 10 bases line up with TRBD1. The V and J ends lost 5 bases and 2 bases, in that order; junction bases with no gene match: 2. There are 14 residues in the CDR3. From germline, CDR1 is LNHDA and CDR2 SQIVND (reference sequence). The CDR3 reads CASSVTGGNTEAFF. The DNA for the CDR3 is TGTGCCAGTAGTGTGACAGGGGGCAACACTGAAGCTTTCTTT.

The chain joins TRBV6-2 or TRBV6-3 to TRBJ1-2, with D unclear. Germline values: CDR1 MNHEY, CDR2 SVGEGT. The V and J ends lost 4 bases and 4 bases respectively, with 7 bases between them. The CDR3 has 12 residues. In nucleotides, the CDR3 is TGTGCCAGCAGTTCCGCGCCCTATGGCTACACCTTC. Translated, it gives CASSSAPYGYTF.